This T cell receptor beta chain was profiled in a study of T-cell memory formation after mild COVID-19. Notes on the study in general: Clones that contracted clustered mainly in CM and EM if CD4+ and in EMRA if CD8+.

As to this clonotype: Its antigen is still unknown.

Using its own MiXCR run on the 5' RACE reads, TCRdb lists one record per CDR3 protein. The sample gives more than 450,000 distinct CDR3 sequences, around 17% of which show up once; 12% is in the top ten. The CDR3 contains 17 residues. V trimming: 6 bases; J trimming: 0 bases; junction bases outside the gene matches: 10. The sample consisted of PBMCs or a T cell subset sorted from them (not recorded which). This sequence was found in an adult woman who had mild COVID-19 (a few samples of this study predate the infection). Cell type and time point are not known. V usage is TRBV12-3 or TRBV12-4 and J usage is TRBJ1-1, with 10 bases that match TRBD1. The CDR3 nucleotides read TGTGCCAGCAGGGGACAGGGGCCAAAGGGGGTGAACACTGAAGCTTTCTTT. This sequence encodes CASRGQGPKGVNTEAFF.